The 25 T cell receptor beta chains below come from one sample, sequenced in a study of cytomegalovirus exposure and HLA in healthy donors. It was with 60 Vbeta and 13 Jbeta primers that the PCR ran. Sequencing used immunoSEQ multiplex PCR; TCRdb keeps in-frame clones, though not all of them. The profile covers 75,000 to 90,000 clones, with 55% to 65% appearing a single time and approximately 15% taken by the ten largest. Sequenced: PBMCs. The receptors shown here come from a woman in her thirties or forties in good health and CMV-seropositive.

The chain joins TRBV6-5 to TRBJ2-1; perhaps TRBD1 as D (6 bases). The CDR3 has 14 amino acids. The V and J ends lost 4 bases and 8 bases respectively, with 15 bases between them. The germline V gene encodes CDR1 MNHEY and CDR2 SVGAGI. CDR3 sequence (DNA): TGTGCCAGCAGTTCAGGGGACCTCACCCATGAGCAGTTCTTC. It specifies CASSSGDLTHEQFF.

In this sample, this clone turned up once. The chain has TRBV11-2 and TRBJ2-5; 12 nucleotides match TRBD2. The CDR3 is 16 amino acids. Germline CDR1 and CDR2: SGHAT and FQNNGV. After removal of 3 bases from V and 5 bases from J, the junction contained 7 bases not matched to a gene. The CDR3 DNA reads as TGTGCCAGCAGCTTGGGACTAGCGGGTAGGAGTGAGACCCAGTACTTC. Protein: CASSLGLAGRSETQYF.

The chain combines TRBV11-2 with TRBJ1-1; 9 bases are a match to TRBD1. With V trimmed by 0 bases and J by 7 bases, 12 bases remained unmatched. CDR1 is SGHAT and CDR2 is FQNNGV in the germline V gene. This CDR3 spans 17 amino acids. CDR3 DNA: TGTGCCAGCAGCTTAGATCCTTCAGACAGGGGGGGACATGAAGCTTTCTTT. Protein: CASSLDPSDRGGHEAFF.

This clone occurred a few times. The chain carries TRBV5-4 and TRBJ2-4; D possibly corresponds to TRBD2 (6 bases). V was shortened by 7 bases and J by 8 bases, with 19 bases between the two germline ends. The CDR3 is 14 residues long. The germline gives CDR1 SGHNT, CDR2 YYREEE (reference sequence). The CDR3: CASARGGASDIQYF. DNA of the CDR3: TGTGCCAGCGCCCGTGGAGGGGCATCGGACATTCAGTACTTC.

This clone has just a few counts. Other DNA sequences of this sample code for an identical CDR3. This sequence joins TRBV4-3 and TRBJ2-4; TRBD2 matches 8 bases. There are 14 residues in the CDR3. Looked up from germline, CDR1 is LGHNA and CDR2 is YSLEER. The V and J ends lost 3 bases and 5 bases, in that order; junction bases with no gene match: 3. Here the CDR3 reads CASSQALAENIQYF. CDR3 sequence (DNA): TGCGCCAGCAGCCAGGCACTAGCGGAAAACATTCAGTACTTC.

V is TRBV4-1 and J is TRBJ1-2; TRBD1 aligns across 10 bases. V was pared by 5 bases and J by 4 bases, with 7 bases of the junction left unmatched. The CDR3 extends over 15 amino acids. The germline V gene has CDR1 MGHRA and CDR2 YSYEKL. CDR3 sequence: CASSNRGQGSYGYTF. In DNA, the CDR3 is TGCGCCAGCAGCAACCGGGGACAGGGGAGCTATGGCTACACCTTC.

Notes on this clone: Different DNA sequences within this sample yield the same CDR3. This chain connects TRBV19 to TRBJ2-7; D is unclear. V shed 4 bases and J shed 2 bases, with 3 bases lying between them. This CDR3 is 11 amino acids long. Germline V gives CDR1 LNHDA, CDR2 SQIVND (reference sequence). CDR3 residues: CASSTTYEQYF. CDR3 DNA: TGTGCCAGTAGTACCACCTACGAGCAGTACTTC. Looking up the rest from reference TRBV19 and TRBJ2-7 gives the full variable domain: DGGITQSPKYLFRKEGQNVTLSCEQNLNHDAMYWYRQDPGQGLRLIYYSQIVNDFQKGDIAEGYSVSREKKESFPLTVTSAQKNPTAFYLCASSTTYEQYFGPGTRLTVT.

The chain recombines TRBV2 with TRBJ1-2, with TRBD1 matching over 8 bases. This CDR3 spans 15 amino acids. The V segment lost 4 bases and the J segment 5 bases; nucleotides outside the gene matches: 9. Germline V gene data show CDR1 as SNHLY and CDR2 as FYNNEI. The CDR3 DNA is TGTGCCAGCAGTGTAACCCAGGGGGCTGAGTATGGCTACACCTTC. As protein: CASSVTQGAEYGYTF.

The V gene is TRBV6-5, the J gene TRBJ1-1, with a weak D call TRBD1 (6 bases). CDR1 and CDR2 from the germline V gene are MNHEY and SVGAGI. Trimming removed 2 bases at V and 4 bases at J, with 8 bases between. This CDR3 has 13 amino acids. The CDR3 region is CASSYRGTTEAFF. CDR3 DNA: TGTGCCAGCAGTTACAGGGGGACCACTGAAGCTTTCTTT.

The chain joins TRBV7-6 to TRBJ2-1; D may be TRBD1 (6 bases). This CDR3 has 15 amino acids. The germline V gene encodes CDR1 SGHVS and CDR2 FNYEAQ. The V and J ends lost 2 bases and 3 bases respectively, with 11 bases between them. The CDR3 loop is CASSLTQGNYNEQFF. The CDR3, as DNA: TGTGCCAGCAGCTTAACCCAGGGGAACTACAATGAGCAGTTCTTC. Drawing the rest from reference TRBV7-6 and TRBJ2-1, the complete variable domain is GAGVSQSPRYKVTKRGQDVALRCDPISGHVSLYWYRQALGQGPEFLTYFNYEAQQDKSGLPNDRFSAERPEGSISTLTIQRTEQRDSAMYRCASSLTQGNYNEQFFGPGTRLTVL.

The rearrangement joins TRBV6-5 to TRBJ2-7; possible D gene TRBD1, 6 bases. The CDR3 spans 14 residues. With 0 bases removed from V and 3 bases from J, the gap between germline ends came to 9 bases. Per germline, CDR1 MNHEY and CDR2 SVGAGI. This CDR3 is CASSYSDRFYEQYF. CDR3 nucleotide sequence: TGTGCCAGCAGTTACTCGGACAGATTCTACGAGCAGTACTTC.

This chain uses TRBV15 with TRBJ2-7; D unresolved. CDR3 size: 17 residues. V was shortened by 0 bases and J by 0 bases, with 15 bases between the two germline ends. Germline V gene lookup returns CDR1 LNHNV and CDR2 YYDKDF (reference sequence). The CDR3 sequence: CATSRDGRAAISYEQYF. CDR3 nucleotide sequence: TGTGCCACCAGCAGAGATGGTCGCGCAGCGATCTCCTACGAGCAGTACTTC.

The chain recombines TRBV18 with TRBJ1-2; TRBD1 is a possible D gene (6 bases). Germline V lookup: CDR1 KGHSH, CDR2 LQKENI. The CDR3 runs 15 residues. Trimming stripped 2 bases from V and 2 bases from J, with 12 bases between. The CDR3 spells CASSPTGQINYGYTF. The DNA for the CDR3 is TGTGCCAGCTCACCAACGGGACAAATAAACTATGGCTACACCTTC.

The table lists this clone with a few counts. The chain recombines TRBV19 with TRBJ1-4; TRBD1 is a possible D gene (5 bases). V lost 7 bases, J lost 5 bases, and 11 bases lay in between. The CDR3 has 13 amino acids. Looked up from germline, CDR1 is LNHDA and CDR2 is SQIVND (reference sequence). Here the CDR3 DNA reads TGTGCCAGTAATAGGGGACTCAATGAAAAACTGTTTTTT. It yields the protein CASNRGLNEKLFF. The full variable domain, its missing parts supplied by reference TRBV19 and TRBJ1-4, is DGGITQSPKYLFRKEGQNVTLSCEQNLNHDAMYWYRQDPGQGLRLIYYSQIVNDFQKGDIAEGYSVSREKKESFPLTVTSAQKNPTAFYLCASNRGLNEKLFFGSGTQLSVL.

This clone turned up a few times. This chain uses TRBV30 with TRBJ2-6; 7 positions match TRBD1. Germline V lookup: CDR1 GTSNPN, CDR2 SVGIG (reference sequence). The CDR3 is made up of 17 amino acids. After removal of 4 bases from V and 0 bases from J, the junction contained 9 bases not matched to a gene. The CDR3 here is CAWIRDRSRSGANVLTF. CDR3 bases: TGTGCCTGGATCCGGGACAGATCGCGCTCTGGGGCCAACGTCCTGACTTTC. The complete variable domain, with remaining parts taken from reference TRBV30 and TRBJ2-6, reads SQTIHQWPATLVQPVGSPLSLECTVEGTSNPNLYWYRQAAGRGLQLLFYSVGIGQISSEVPQNLSASRPQDRQFILSSKKLLLSDSGFYLCAWIRDRSRSGANVLTFGAGSRLTVL.

This clone was recorded once. The rearrangement links TRBV28 to TRBJ2-2; 7 bases align to TRBD1. The junction had 4 bases not matched to a gene; V was cut back by 5 bases and J by 1 base. Germline values: CDR1 MDHEN, CDR2 SYDVKM. The length of the CDR3 is 15 residues. CDR3 amino acids: CASSVRTGNTGELFF. CDR3 nucleotides: TGTGCCAGCAGTGTCAGGACAGGGAACACCGGGGAGCTGTTTTTT. Looking up the rest from reference TRBV28 and TRBJ2-2 gives the full variable domain: DVKVTQSSRYLVKRTGEKVFLECVQDMDHENMFWYRQDPGLGLRLIYFSYDVKMKEKGDIPEGYSVSREKKERFSLILESASTNQTSMYLCASSVRTGNTGELFFGEGSRLTVL.

The rearrangement links TRBV27 to TRBJ2-7; TRBD2 agrees at 8 bases. CDR3 length: 18 amino acids. Germline lookup yields CDR1 MNHEY and CDR2 SMNVEV (reference sequence). The V gene end was trimmed by 3 bases and the J gene end by 6 bases; junction bases not matched to a gene: 19. The CDR3, as DNA: TGTGCCAGCAGTTTGTTTGGGCCCCAGGGACTAGTGGGTGTCGAGCAGTACTTC. This sequence encodes CASSLFGPQGLVGVEQYF.

The chain employs TRBV10-2 and TRBJ2-1; 8 positions match TRBD2. CDR1 is WSHSY, CDR2 SAAADI, per germline. The V and J ends lost 2 bases and 15 bases, in that order; junction bases with no gene match: 6. This CDR3 is 12 amino acids long. The CDR3 bases are TGCGCCAGCAGTGAGATAGGACTAGCCGGGTTCTTC. This translates into CASSEIGLAGFF.

V usage is TRBV7-2 and J usage is TRBJ1-4; 7 nucleotides align to TRBD1. CDR1 is SGHTA, CDR2 FQGNSA, per germline. Germline trimming cut 5 bases from V and 9 bases from J; bases unmatched to any gene: 6. The length of the CDR3 is 13 residues. This CDR3 is CASSQETGQKLFF. The CDR3 nucleotides read TGTGCCAGCAGCCAAGAGACAGGGCAAAAACTGTTTTTT.

The chain joins TRBV7-2 to TRBJ2-7; D not certain. With 6 bases removed from V and 0 bases from J, the gap between germline ends came to 12 bases. Per germline, CDR1 SGHTA and CDR2 FQGNSA. The CDR3 loop spans 14 amino acids. CDR3 amino acids: CASSPALSSYEQYF. The CDR3 DNA is TGTGCCAGCAGTCCAGCGCTGAGCTCCTACGAGCAGTACTTC.

This chain uses TRBV19 with TRBJ2-1; a weak D match, TRBD2 (5 bases). CDR1 and CDR2 (germline): LNHDA, SQIVND (reference sequence). V lost 0 bases and J lost 10, with 13 bases in between. CDR3 length equals 14 residues. The CDR3 nucleotides are TGTGCCAGTAGTATAGAAGGTGGAGCGGTGGAGCAGTTCTTC. Amino acids: CASSIEGGAVEQFF.

This clone was counted a few times. The V call is TRBV28, the J call TRBJ2-7, with TRBD2 as a possible D gene (6 bases). V was clipped by 10 bases and J by 0 bases, with 13 bases between them. The CDR3 sequence is 13 residues long. CDR1 and CDR2 from the germline V gene are MDHEN and SYDVKM. The CDR3 region is CANRARDSYEQYF. The DNA for the CDR3 is TGTGCCAACCGCGCGCGGGACTCCTACGAGCAGTACTTC. The complete variable domain, with remaining parts taken from reference TRBV28 and TRBJ2-7, reads DVKVTQSSRYLVKRTGEKVFLECVQDMDHENMFWYRQDPGLGLRLIYFSYDVKMKEKGDIPEGYSVSREKKERFSLILESASTNQTSMYLCANRARDSYEQYFGPGTRLTVT.

In this sample, this clone turned up a few times. The gene calls are TRBV6-5 and TRBJ1-4, with no clear D. CDR1 is MNHEY, CDR2 SVGAGI, per germline. The CDR3 has 12 amino acids. With 5 bases removed from V and 5 bases from J, the gap between germline ends came to 6 bases. The CDR3 here is CASSQRNEKLFF. The CDR3 DNA follows: TGTGCCAGCAGTCAGCGGAATGAAAAACTGTTTTTT.

The J gene is TRBJ2-7, the V gene TRBV27, with 13 bases matching TRBD2. J was trimmed by 5 bases and V by 8 bases; bases with no gene match: 9. CDR1 and CDR2 from the germline V gene are MNHEY and SMNVEV (reference sequence). This CDR3 is built from 15 residues. The CDR3 DNA is TGTGCCAGCGCCGGTAGGACTAGCGGGAGCAACGAGCAGTACTTC. It specifies CASAGRTSGSNEQYF.

V usage is TRBV10-3 and J usage is TRBJ2-5, with 9 positions matching TRBD1. CDR1 ENHRY and CDR2 SYGVKD come from the germline V gene. The ends lost 2 bases at V and 5 bases at J; junction bases unmatched: 3. The CDR3 contains 14 residues. CDR3 protein: CAISETGGDETQYF. The CDR3 DNA sequence: TGTGCCATCAGTGAGACAGGGGGCGACGAGACCCAGTACTTC.